The clone carrying this T cell receptor (beta chain) was observed a handful of times. As yet, its antigen is unknown. This specimen belongs to a study of graft-versus-host responses after intestinal transplantation. Study-wide background: Recipients obtained multivisceral, liver-intestinal, or isolated intestinal transplants. Every one of the recipients received anti-thymocyte globulin induction and afterwards took tacrolimus and steroids for about 3 years. Study-level findings and limits: Early HvG declines after transplant were associated with peak circulating GvH clone levels. Present in recipient marrow, GvH clones included some that appeared first in ileum or blood.

Generated by immunoSEQ multiplex PCR, the TCRdb table keeps only in-frame clones and is missing some. The table lists about 25,000 clones, approximately 95% of them singletons, with approximately 0.5% in the top ten. This material consisted of PBMCs, taken 18 days after transplant. This clonotype originated in a human patient who received an intestinal transplant, so some T cells may come from the graft donor.

The CDR3 is CASSLGGGQETQYF. CDR3 bases: TGTGCCAGCAGCCTGGGGGGGGGACAAGAGACCCAGTACTTC. The chain links TRBV7-9 to TRBJ2-5, with 7 bases that match TRBD2. CDR3 length equals 14 residues. Germline loops: CDR1 SEHNR, CDR2 FQNEAQ (reference sequence). With V trimmed by 5 bases and J by 2 bases, 5 bases remained unmatched.